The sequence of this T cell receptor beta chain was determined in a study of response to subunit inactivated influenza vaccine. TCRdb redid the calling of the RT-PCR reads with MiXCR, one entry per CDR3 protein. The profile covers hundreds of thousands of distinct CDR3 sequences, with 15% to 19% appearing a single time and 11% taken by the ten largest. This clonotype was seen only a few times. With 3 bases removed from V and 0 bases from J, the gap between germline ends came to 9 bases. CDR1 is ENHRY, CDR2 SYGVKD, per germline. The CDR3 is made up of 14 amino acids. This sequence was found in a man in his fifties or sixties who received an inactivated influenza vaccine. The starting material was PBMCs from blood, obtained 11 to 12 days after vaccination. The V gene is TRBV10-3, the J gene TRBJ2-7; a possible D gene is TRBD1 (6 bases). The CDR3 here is CAISDGQISYEQYF. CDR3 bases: TGTGCCATCAGTGACGGACAGATCTCCTACGAGCAGTACTTC.